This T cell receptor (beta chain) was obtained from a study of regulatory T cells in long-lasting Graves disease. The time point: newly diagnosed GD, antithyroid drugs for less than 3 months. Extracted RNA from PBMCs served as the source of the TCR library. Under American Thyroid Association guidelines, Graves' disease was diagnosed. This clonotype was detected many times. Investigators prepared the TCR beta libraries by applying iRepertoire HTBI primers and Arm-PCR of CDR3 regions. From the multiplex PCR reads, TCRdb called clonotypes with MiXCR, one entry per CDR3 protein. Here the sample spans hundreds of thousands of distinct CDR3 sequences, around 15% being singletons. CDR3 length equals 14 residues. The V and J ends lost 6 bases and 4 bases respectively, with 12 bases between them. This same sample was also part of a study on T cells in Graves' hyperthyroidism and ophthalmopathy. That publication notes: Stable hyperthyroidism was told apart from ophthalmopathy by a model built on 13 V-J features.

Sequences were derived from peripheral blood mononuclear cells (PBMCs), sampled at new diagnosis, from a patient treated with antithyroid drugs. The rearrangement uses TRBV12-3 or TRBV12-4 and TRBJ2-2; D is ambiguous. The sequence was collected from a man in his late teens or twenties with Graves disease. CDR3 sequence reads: CASRPGSLTGELFF. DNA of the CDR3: TGTGCCAGCAGGCCCGGGTCCCTCACCGGGGAGCTGTTTTTT.